This TCR beta chain was identified in a study of response to subunit inactivated influenza vaccine. Study conclusions and caveats: Each seasonal influenza vaccination, the authors suggested, recruits few new T cells.

TCRdb redid the calling of the RT-PCR reads with MiXCR, one entry per CDR3 protein. Among approximately 700,000 distinct CDR3 sequences listed, around 14% were seen once. CDR1 and CDR2 from the germline V gene are ENHRY and SYGVKD. The CDR3 is 15 amino acids. V was trimmed by 3 bases and J by 6 bases, leaving 14 bases between them. This clonotype was detected a few times. The target antigen is unknown. The TCR originated in a man aged 45-65 years who received an inactivated influenza vaccine. The V call is TRBV10-3, the J call TRBJ2-2; D gene unclear. The starting material was PBMCs from blood, obtained 14 to 15 days before vaccination. The CDR3 loop reads CAISDLSSGAGELFF. The CDR3 nucleotides read TGTGCCATCAGTGATCTTAGCTCGGGTGCCGGGGAGCTGTTTTTT.